This entry describes one T cell receptor beta chain. This specimen belongs to a study of OX40 agonist ivuxolimab in advanced cancers. Study information: Cohort: approximately 83% men, mean age roughly 60, aged roughly 23 to 79.

The data were produced by immunoSEQ multiplex PCR, yet TCRdb's version contains in-frame clones alone and is incomplete. The profile shows nearly 50,000 clones, 80% to 90% of them singletons. Here the sequenced sample was CD4+ or CD8+ T cells sorted from blood, taken in a trial of the OX40 agonist ivuxolimab. This receptor was obtained from an adult with an advanced solid tumor such as melanoma, head and neck, liver or kidney cancer.

DNA of the CDR3: TGTGCCAGCATCGGCCTGGGGGGGGGAGAGACCCAGTACTTC. It encodes CASIGLGGGETQYF. The V and J genes are TRBV2 and TRBJ2-5; 7 positions match TRBD2. This CDR3 contains 14 residues. The V gene's germline CDR1 is SNHLY and CDR2 FYNNEI. J lost 4 bases, V lost 7 bases, and 9 bases had no gene match.